This T cell receptor (beta chain) is drawn from a study of T cell repertoires in cytomegalovirus infection. Germline lookup yields CDR1 MNHEY and CDR2 SMNVEV (reference sequence). V lost 5 bases and J lost 6; bases outside the gene matches: 7. The length of the CDR3 is 14 residues. TCRdb called the reads again in MiXCR, with one record for every CDR3 protein. This table has 230,000 or so distinct CDR3 sequences, around two fifths appearing once. Concerning this clonotype itself: What it recognizes is unknown.

This sample comprised CD8+ T cells from cultured PBMCs, obtained from culture after CMV antigen stimulation. The TCR comes from a human donor in good health (CMV status not recorded). Some clones in this sample may be carry-over from other donors' samples. This sequence joins TRBV27 and TRBJ2-7; 10 bases map to TRBD2. The CDR3 sequence is CASSPRLAGSEQYF. DNA of the CDR3: TGTGCCAGCAGTCCAAGACTAGCGGGCAGCGAGCAGTACTTC.